The clone carrying this TCR beta chain appeared many times. These data belong to a study of metastatic and nonmetastatic thyroid tumors. Study-level background: Repertoires from malignant and benign thyroid patients were compared across blood and tumor or nodule tissue.

TCRdb re-called the PCR reads through MiXCR. The table records 43,000 or so clones, less than 4.5% of them present only once. Patients had received no treatment of any kind before thyroid surgery. The CDR3 totals 14 residues. In germline, CDR1 is PRHDT, CDR2 FYEKMQ (reference sequence). Between the trimmed V and J ends, which lost 5 bases and 6 bases, there was a span of 17 bases. The source material was blood. The sequence was obtained from a female donor with papillary thyroid cancer or a benign thyroid nodule (not recorded which). Some clones in this sample may be carry-over from other donors' samples. This chain joins TRBV13 and TRBJ2-7; D possibly corresponds to TRBD2 (6 bases). The CDR3 sequence: CASSTTGTYAEQYF. The CDR3 DNA sequence: TGTGCCAGCAGCACGACCGGGACTTACGCCGAGCAGTACTTC.